The 24 T cell receptor beta chains below were found in one sample sequenced in a study of blood T cell repertoires in COVID-19. Method: immunoSEQ multiplex PCR; TCRdb's copy keeps in-frame clones and lacks some. The sample lists about 68,000 clones; around 86% were seen once. Sequenced sample: peripheral blood. These receptors all come from a man between 25 and 39 years old with acute or convalescent COVID-19.

The chain combines TRBV2 with TRBJ2-3, with a weak D call TRBD2 (5 bases). The CDR3 sequence is 15 residues long. V dropped 6 bases and J dropped 2 bases, with 15 bases sitting between them. Germline assignment: CDR1 SNHLY and CDR2 FYNNEI. The CDR3: CASRDSDLITDTQYF. CDR3 DNA sequence: TGTGCCAGCAGGGACTCAGACCTCATCACAGATACGCAGTATTTT.

V gene TRBV9 combines with J gene TRBJ2-1, with TRBD2 matching over 10 bases. CDR1 is SGDLS, CDR2 YYNGEE, per germline. Unmatched junction bases numbered 4, after V lost 3 bases and J lost 4 bases. The CDR3 is 15 residues long. The CDR3 bases are TGTGCCAGCAGCGGAACTAGCGGGACGTACAATGAGCAGTTCTTC. This sequence encodes CASSGTSGTYNEQFF.

The chain uses TRBV6-5 and TRBJ2-5; maybe TRBD2 (6 bases). The CDR3 length is 13 residues. Germline CDR1 and CDR2: MNHEY and SVGAGI. Between the trimmed V and J ends, which lost 6 bases and 2 bases, there was a span of 10 bases. CDR3 sequence reads: CASSIGGQETQYF. The CDR3, as DNA: TGTGCCAGCAGCATCGGGGGACAAGAGACCCAGTACTTC.

The V call is TRBV9, the J call TRBJ1-3, with a tentative D call TRBD1 (6 bases). In germline, CDR1 is SGDLS, CDR2 YYNGEE. The CDR3 covers 14 residues. With 2 bases removed from V and 3 bases from J, the gap between germline ends came to 9 bases. In DNA, the CDR3 is TGTGCCAGCAGCGTCCGGACAGATGGAAACACCATATATTTT. As protein: CASSVRTDGNTIYF.

The chain uses TRBV28 and TRBJ2-1, with D maybe TRBD2 (6 bases). Trimming took 5 bases from V and 4 from J, leaving 15 bases between them. The CDR3 runs 15 residues. Germline V CDR1 and CDR2: MDHEN, SYDVKM. The CDR3 DNA follows: TGTGCCAGCAGTCCGACTAGGTTTTCTTACAATGAGCAGTTCTTC. Protein sequence: CASSPTRFSYNEQFF. The full variable domain, in which reference TRBV28 and TRBJ2-1 provide the parts outside the CDR3, is DVKVTQSSRYLVKRTGEKVFLECVQDMDHENMFWYRQDPGLGLRLIYFSYDVKMKEKGDIPEGYSVSREKKERFSLILESASTNQTSMYLCASSPTRFSYNEQFFGPGTRLTVL.

This rearrangement joins TRBV28 to TRBJ2-2; TRBD2 is a possible D gene (5 bases). From germline, CDR1 is MDHEN and CDR2 SYDVKM. The CDR3 consists of 13 residues. CDR3 coding DNA: TGTGCTGCCGGGAAGGGTGACACCGGGGAGCTGTTTTTT. Translation: CAAGKGDTGELFF.

The CDR3 bases are TGTGCCTGGAGAGGGTGGAGGGCGGAGCAGTTCTTC. The encoded protein is CAWRGWRAEQFF. V and J are TRBV30 and TRBJ2-1, with D possibly matching TRBD2 (6 bases). The V end lost 3 bases, the J end lost 10 bases, and 13 bases lay between the germline ends. Looked up from germline, CDR1 is GTSNPN and CDR2 is SVGIG (reference sequence). The CDR3 is made up of 12 amino acids.

J is TRBJ2-1 and V is TRBV7-2; a weak D match, TRBD2 (6 bases). CDR1 and CDR2 from the germline V gene are SGHTA and FQGNSA. This CDR3 is built from 15 residues. With 5 bases removed from V and 5 bases from J, the gap between germline ends came to 16 bases. The CDR3 DNA sequence: TGTGCCAGCAGCGTTAGCGGTTTAGGGAACAATGAGCAGTTCTTC. This codes for CASSVSGLGNNEQFF.

The DNA of the CDR3 is TGCGCCAGCAGCTCTGGGACTAGCGGGAGGGAGCAGTTCTTC. This codes for CASSSGTSGREQFF. V gene TRBV5-1 combines with J gene TRBJ2-1, with 15 bases that match TRBD2. The CDR3 consists of 14 residues. V shed 3 bases and J 10 bases; nucleotides not matched to a gene: 2. Germline V gene lookup returns CDR1 SGHRS and CDR2 YFSETQ.

The chain recombines TRBV11-2 with TRBJ2-3; 12 bases align to TRBD2. This CDR3 has 15 amino acids. V dropped 5 bases and J dropped 3; count of bases not matched to a gene: 3. The germline CDR1 and CDR2 sequences are SGHAT and FQNNGV. CDR3 sequence (DNA): TGTGCCAGCAGCACGACTAGCGGGAGAACAGATACGCAGTATTTT. Translated, it gives CASSTTSGRTDTQYF.

The chain combines TRBV7-8 with TRBJ2-1; 10 bases map to TRBD1. CDR1 SGHVS and CDR2 FQNEAQ come from the germline V gene. The trim removed 5 bases at V and 7 bases at J, leaving 8 bases unmatched. This CDR3 region has 15 residues. The CDR3 region has the DNA TGTGCCAGCAGCCAGGGGGACAGGGGTAGGAATGAGCAGTTCTTC. Encoded protein: CASSQGDRGRNEQFF.

V is TRBV6-5 and J is TRBJ2-2, with 10 bases matching TRBD1. The CDR3 loop spans 15 amino acids. Germline trimming cut 7 bases from V and 4 bases from J; bases unmatched to any gene: 6. Germline V CDR1 and CDR2: MNHEY, SVGAGI. As DNA, the CDR3 is TGTGCCAGCAAGCTCGGGACAGGGGCCACCGGGGAGCTGTTTTTT. Amino acids: CASKLGTGATGELFF.

The count of this clone is one. V is TRBV7-3 and J is TRBJ1-4; D uncertain. Germline V gene lookup returns CDR1 SGHTA and CDR2 FQGTGA. V was pared by 7 bases and J by 10 bases, with 10 bases between. This CDR3 spans 11 amino acids. The CDR3: CASIGCGKLFF. The CDR3 bases are TGTGCCAGCATAGGTTGCGGAAAACTGTTTTTT.

The chain joins TRBV6-2 or TRBV6-3 to TRBJ1-4, with D perhaps TRBD1 (5 bases). Germline CDR1 MNHEY, CDR2 SVGEGT. V was trimmed by 0 bases and J by 5 bases, leaving 10 bases between them. This CDR3 is 15 amino acids long. The CDR3 region has the DNA TGTGCCAGCAGTTACTCCAGGACACCGAATGAAAAACTGTTTTTT. It codes for CASSYSRTPNEKLFF.

The chain has TRBV9 and TRBJ2-7; possible D gene TRBD2, 6 bases. V shed 2 bases and J shed 4 bases, with 16 bases lying between them. Germline-derived CDR1 and CDR2 are SGDLS and YYNGEE. The CDR3 has 15 residues. CDR3: CASSVDAGPQYEQYF. As DNA, the CDR3 is TGTGCCAGCAGCGTGGATGCGGGACCACAATACGAGCAGTACTTC.

This clone turned up a few times. The gene calls are TRBV30 and TRBJ2-5; 12 bases fit TRBD2. CDR1 GTSNPN and CDR2 SVGIG come from the germline V gene (reference sequence). This CDR3 region has 14 residues. J gave up 3 bases and V 2 bases, and 1 base lay outside the gene matches. The CDR3 nucleotides are TGTGCCTGGAGTTCTAGCGGGAGGGAAGAGACCCAGTACTTC. As protein: CAWSSSGREETQYF. Full variable domain (missing parts from reference TRBV30 and TRBJ2-5): SQTIHQWPATLVQPVGSPLSLECTVEGTSNPNLYWYRQAAGRGLQLLFYSVGIGQISSEVPQNLSASRPQDRQFILSSKKLLLSDSGFYLCAWSSSGREETQYFGPGTRLLVL.

The chain has TRBV10-3 and TRBJ1-6, with a tentative D call TRBD1 (5 bases). Germline V gives CDR1 ENHRY, CDR2 SYGVKD. The CDR3 loop spans 13 amino acids. Trimming removed 11 bases from V and 10 bases from J, with 18 bases in between. The DNA for the CDR3 is TGTGCCGTGGCCCGGGACTCTGGCTCACCCCTCCACTTT. It is translated as CAVARDSGSPLHF.

For the CDR3, the DNA is TGTGCCAGCAGTGACGGCCTGACTAGCGTGGCCTCCAATGAGCAGTTCTTC. This encodes CASSDGLTSVASNEQFF. The chain combines TRBV28 with TRBJ2-1; 8 bases map to TRBD2. Germline assignment: CDR1 MDHEN and CDR2 SYDVKM. J gave up 6 bases and V 5 bases, and 15 bases lay outside the gene matches. CDR3 length equals 17 residues.

V usage is TRBV12-3 or TRBV12-4 and J usage is TRBJ2-7, with TRBD1 identical over 8 bases. The CDR3 is 13 amino acids. J lost 5 bases, V lost 7 bases, and 7 bases had no gene match. The CDR3 coding sequence is TGTGCCAGCACTGACAGGGGAGGCCACGAGCAGTACTTC. The encoded protein is CASTDRGGHEQYF.

The chain uses TRBV19 and TRBJ1-5; 7 bases agree with TRBD1. V was clipped by 7 bases and J by 4 bases; unmatched bases: 10. Germline CDR1 reads LNHDA; CDR2 reads SQIVND (reference sequence). The CDR3 contains 15 residues. The CDR3 loop reads CASKLTGWGNQPQHF. The CDR3 DNA follows: TGTGCCAGTAAACTGACAGGGTGGGGGAATCAGCCCCAGCATTTT.

V gene TRBV10-1 combines with J gene TRBJ2-1, with D maybe TRBD2 (6 bases). The ends were cut back, 3 bases at V and 10 bases at J, with 10 bases in the middle. Germline assignment: CDR1 WNHNN and CDR2 SYGVQD (reference sequence). There are 12 residues in the CDR3. The CDR3 protein is CASSDQGGEQFF. In DNA, the CDR3 is TGCGCCAGCAGTGACCAGGGAGGAGAGCAGTTCTTC.

The chain carries TRBV28 and TRBJ2-1; 10 bases are shared with TRBD1. The trim removed 4 bases at V and 7 bases at J, leaving 13 bases unmatched. The CDR3 is 17 amino acids. Germline V gene sequence: CDR1 MDHEN, CDR2 SYDVKM. The CDR3 DNA sequence: TGTGCCAGCAGTTCCCCCGACAGGACAGGGGGTCTAAATGAGCAGTTCTTC. The encoded protein is CASSSPDRTGGLNEQFF.

CDR3 region: CASSIRDRGRNTQYF. Here the CDR3 DNA reads TGTGCCAGCAGCATCCGGGACAGGGGGCGAAATACGCAGTATTTT. This rearrangement joins TRBV5-6 to TRBJ2-3; 12 bases are shared with TRBD1. This CDR3 is built from 15 residues. Germline V lookup: CDR1 SGHDT, CDR2 YYEEEE. Trimming at V came to 4 bases and at J to 7 bases, leaving 7 bases not matched to a gene.

The chain joins TRBV5-6 to TRBJ2-1; 8 bases map to TRBD2. The V and J ends lost 2 bases and 4 bases, in that order; junction bases with no gene match: 5. Per germline, CDR1 SGHDT and CDR2 YYEEEE. The CDR3 loop spans 15 amino acids. CDR3 in amino acids: CASSFTSGTYNEQFF. The CDR3, as DNA: TGTGCCAGCAGCTTTACTAGCGGTACTTACAATGAGCAGTTCTTC.